The clone carrying this T cell receptor beta chain was seen a few times. Its antigen remains unknown. This sample is part of a study of T cell repertoires in cytomegalovirus infection. Study as a whole: TCR beta signatures that were public indicated CMV infection and matching HLA type.

TCRdb processed the reads anew with MiXCR; each CDR3 protein has one entry. The table lists about 490,000 distinct CDR3 sequences, around 10% of them singletons, with about 9.4% in the top ten. General study findings and limits: Cumulative public TCR beta family frequency identified carriers of CMV plus the relevant HLA. The response measured ex vivo was dominated by TCR beta clonotypes (HLA-C-restricted and CMV-specific).

This clonotype was obtained from a human donor in good health (CMV status not recorded). Some clones in this sample may be carry-over from other donors' samples. Sequencing was performed on PBMCs.

DNA of the CDR3: TGTGCCAGTAGTAGACCGGGCTCTGGGAGCACAGATACGCAGTATTTT. Amino acids: CASSRPGSGSTDTQYF. The chain carries TRBV19 and TRBJ2-3; no clear D gene. V lost 4 bases and J 0 bases, leaving 14 bases between the germline ends. CDR3 size: 16 residues. The V gene's germline CDR1 is LNHDA and CDR2 SQIVND (reference sequence).